This T cell receptor (beta chain) was retrieved from a study of T cells in women clearing cervical HPV infection. Study-wide results and limits: Richness plus V gene abundances separated cases from controls with AUC about 0.83. TRBV6-7 relative abundance averaged around 0.11% in cases and 0.15% to 0.2% in controls.

As concerns this clone: Its specificity is not known. The read gets to within 3 residues of the CDR3 end, and the germline J gene fills in the rest.

Generated by immunoSEQ multiplex PCR, the TCRdb table keeps only in-frame clones and is missing some. The sample's table shows 25,000 to 35,000 clones. The ends were cut back, 2 bases at V and 7 bases at J, with 20 bases in the middle. This CDR3 is built from 16 residues. V is TRBV23-1 and J is TRBJ1-2; a possible D gene is TRBD1 (6 bases). TRBV23-1 is designated an ORF whose function remains uncertain. Input material: blood buffy coat. The receptor was derived from a woman aged 18 to 75 with a cervical HPV16 infection that either progressed to CIN3+ or cleared (not recorded which). CDR3 region: CASSQRGTRDGAGYTF. The covered CDR3 bases are TGCGCCAGCAGTCAAAGGGGGACACGGGACGGGGCTGGC.